These 17 T cell receptor beta chains share one sample of origin, sequenced in a study of OX40 agonist ivuxolimab in advanced cancers. Here immunoSEQ multiplex PCR was the method, and the copy in TCRdb shows in-frame clones only, minus some. The repertoire consists of about 69,000 clones, with about 85% occurring once and the leading ten covering 5% to 6.5%. The sequenced sample was CD4+ or CD8+ T cells sorted from blood, obtained in a trial of the OX40 agonist ivuxolimab. The receptors originated from an adult with an advanced solid tumor such as melanoma, head and neck, liver or kidney cancer.

The chain carries TRBV2 and TRBJ2-7; D might be TRBD2 (6 bases). Trimming cost V 6 bases and J 3 bases, with 18 bases left between them. This CDR3 has 15 residues. Per germline, CDR1 SNHLY and CDR2 FYNNEI. The CDR3 DNA is TGTGCCAGCAGCGACCCGGGAGACGCTTTCTACGAGCAGTACTTC. It yields the protein CASSDPGDAFYEQYF.

This clone showed up just a few times. This chain's CDR3 is CASSPGQGRVGEQYF. CDR3 in DNA: TGTGCCAGCAGCCCTGGACAGGGGAGGGTCGGCGAGCAGTACTTC. The J gene is TRBJ2-7, the V gene TRBV6-5; 9 bases are a match to TRBD1. This CDR3 region has 15 residues. Trimming cost V 6 bases and J 6 bases; bases outside gene matches: 12. The V gene's germline CDR1 is MNHEY and CDR2 SVGAGI.

The V call is TRBV11-3, the J call TRBJ2-1, with 9 positions matching TRBD2. The CDR3 extends over 15 amino acids. CDR1 and CDR2 (germline): SGHNT, YENEEA. Trimming cost V 4 bases and J 0 bases; bases outside gene matches: 1. CDR3 DNA: TGTGCCAGCAGCTATAGCGGGAGCTCCTACAATGAGCAGTTCTTC. This gives the protein CASSYSGSSYNEQFF. The variable domain in full, completed from reference TRBV11-3 and TRBJ2-1, reads EAGVVQSPRYKIIEKKQPVAFWCNPISGHNTLYWYLQNLGQGPELLIRYENEEAVDDSQLPKDRFSAERLKGVDSTLKIQPAELGDSAVYLCASSYSGSSYNEQFFGPGTRLTVL.

V gene TRBV6-5 combines with J gene TRBJ1-1; D ambiguous. The CDR3 consists of 13 residues. Germline values: CDR1 MNHEY, CDR2 SVGAGI. Trimming took 0 bases from V and 0 from J, leaving 2 bases between them. This CDR3 is CASSYSMNTEAFF. The CDR3 DNA reads TGTGCCAGCAGTTACTCGATGAACACTGAAGCTTTCTTT.

The chain uses TRBV5-1 and TRBJ2-2; TRBD1 matches 8 bases. J was trimmed by 2 bases and V by 4 bases; bases with no gene match: 7. The CDR3 extends over 16 amino acids. The germline V gene encodes CDR1 SGHRS and CDR2 YFSETQ. CDR3 DNA: TGCGCCAGCAGCACCCAAGGACAGGGAAACACCGGGGAGCTGTTTTTT. Protein sequence: CASSTQGQGNTGELFF.

This clone was found once. The identical CDR3 is also encoded by other nucleotide sequences in the sample. This chain connects TRBV4-3 to TRBJ1-4; a possible D gene is TRBD1 (6 bases). The CDR3 runs to 16 residues. Deletions cut 2 bases from V and 5 bases from J, with 15 bases between. The germline CDR1 and CDR2 sequences are LGHNA and YSLEER. The CDR3: CASSQTGTGYNEKLFF. In DNA, the CDR3 is TGCGCCAGCAGCCAAACGGGAACAGGGTACAATGAAAAACTGTTTTTT.

Only a few counts were recorded for this clone. The chain is built from TRBV19 and TRBJ1-1; 9 bases match TRBD1. V was pared by 5 bases and J by 6 bases, with 13 bases of the junction left unmatched. From germline, CDR1 is LNHDA and CDR2 SQIVND (reference sequence). CDR3 size: 16 residues. The CDR3 bases are TGTGCCAGTAGTCTCGGGACAGGGTCCTCGAGAGCTGAAGCTTTCTTT. This translates into CASSLGTGSSRAEAFF.

The chain joins TRBV27 to TRBJ2-7; 10 bases map to TRBD1. Trimming cost V 6 bases and J 1 base; bases outside gene matches: 6. Germline V gene lookup returns CDR1 MNHEY and CDR2 SMNVEV (reference sequence). The length of the CDR3 is 15 residues. CDR3 nucleotides: TGTGCCAGCAGCAAAGACAGGGGGCCGTCCTACGAGCAGTACTTC. This codes for CASSKDRGPSYEQYF.

The chain combines TRBV27 with TRBJ2-5, with D tentatively TRBD2 (5 bases). The end of the DNA is better explained by TRBJ2-7, so the J call may be wrong. The CDR3 has 14 residues. CDR1 is MNHEY, CDR2 SMNVEV, per germline (reference sequence). CDR3 nucleotide sequence: TGTGCCAGCAGTTTAGCATGGGGAGCCTACGAGCAGTACTTC. As protein: CASSLAWGAYEQYF.

The rearrangement uses TRBV7-8 and TRBJ1-1, with D unclear. This CDR3 contains 13 residues. Trimming removed 1 base from V and 3 bases from J, with 6 bases in between. Germline loops: CDR1 SGHVS, CDR2 FQNEAQ. DNA of the CDR3: TGTGCCAGCAGCTTAGTGGGGTACACTGAAGCTTTCTTT. It specifies CASSLVGYTEAFF.

V usage is TRBV5-1 and J usage is TRBJ2-7; 7 bases fit TRBD1. V dropped 4 bases and J dropped 6; count of bases not matched to a gene: 4. CDR1 and CDR2 from the germline V gene are SGHRS and YFSETQ. The CDR3 is 12 amino acids. The CDR3 sequence: CASSQTGLEQYF. CDR3 nucleotide sequence: TGCGCCAGCAGCCAGACAGGGCTCGAGCAGTACTTC.

The chain recombines TRBV12-5 with TRBJ2-5; 8 bases agree with TRBD2. Germline values: CDR1 LGHNT, CDR2 FRNRAP. J lost 5 bases, V lost 1 base, and 3 bases had no gene match. The CDR3 has 14 residues. CDR3 sequence reads: CASGLEGLVETQYF. CDR3 sequence (DNA): TGTGCTAGTGGTTTGGAGGGACTAGTGGAGACCCAGTACTTC.

The chain employs TRBV11-3 and TRBJ2-7; D tentatively fits TRBD1 or TRBD2 (5 bases each). Trimming took off 3 bases at V and 2 bases at J, with 11 bases between the two ends. The CDR3 is 14 amino acids. The germline V gene has CDR1 SGHNT and CDR2 YENEEA. The DNA for the CDR3 is TGTGCCAGCAGCTTCCGGGACGGACCCTACGAGCAGTACTTC. Its protein product is CASSFRDGPYEQYF.

The gene calls are TRBV11-2 and TRBJ2-1; 12 nucleotides agree with TRBD2. Germline trimming cut 4 bases from V and 0 bases from J; bases unmatched to any gene: 10. CDR1 and CDR2 (germline): SGHAT, FQNNGV. The CDR3 is 19 residues long. The CDR3 here is CASSSYGLAGTSSYNEQFF. The CDR3 nucleotides read TGTGCCAGCAGCTCTTATGGACTAGCGGGGACGAGCTCCTACAATGAGCAGTTCTTC.

V usage is TRBV2 and J usage is TRBJ1-5, with no clear D. The CDR3 loop spans 15 amino acids. The germline V gene encodes CDR1 SNHLY and CDR2 FYNNEI. The germline V and J ends were trimmed by 0 bases and 4 bases, with 10 bases remaining between them. Here the CDR3 reads CASSEARTVNQPQHF. CDR3 nucleotides: TGTGCCAGCAGTGAAGCGCGAACGGTTAATCAGCCCCAGCATTTT.

The V and J genes are TRBV5-1 and TRBJ2-7; TRBD1 matches 9 bases. The V gene end was trimmed by 4 bases and the J gene end by 4 bases; junction bases not matched to a gene: 9. From germline, CDR1 is SGHRS and CDR2 YFSETQ. The CDR3 is made up of 15 amino acids. The CDR3 sequence is CASSLGGTGIYEQYF. The CDR3 DNA reads as TGCGCCAGCAGCCTGGGCGGGACAGGGATATACGAGCAGTACTTC.

The chain combines TRBV7-3 with TRBJ2-1, with 8 bases fitting TRBD2. This CDR3 is built from 17 residues. Germline values: CDR1 SGHTA, CDR2 FQGTGA. V trimming: 5 bases; J trimming: 4 bases; junction bases outside the gene matches: 13. The CDR3 loop is CASSLGLAGGIYNEQFF. CDR3 bases: TGTGCCAGCAGCCTGGGGCTTGCGGGAGGCATTTACAATGAGCAGTTCTTC.